These 18 T cell receptor beta chains came from one sample sequenced in a study of T cells in Graves' hyperthyroidism and ophthalmopathy. The TCR beta CDR3 regions underwent amplification using RNA transcripts as the source. A set of HTBI primers served as the primers for a first-round RT-PCR of the TCR CDR3. TCRdb ran MiXCR on the multiplex PCR reads and lists one entry per CDR3 protein. The sample holds hundreds of thousands of distinct CDR3 sequences, 20% to 25% seen once. The specimen sequenced was blood. These receptors all come from a man aged 30 to 39 with Graves' ophthalmopathy.

DNA of the CDR3: TGTGCCAGCAGCCCGGGGTCAGTGGGCCCCTTCTACGAGCAGTACTTC. It specifies CASSPGSVGPFYEQYF. The rearrangement joins TRBV9 to TRBJ2-7, with D perhaps TRBD2 (5 bases). Trimming shortened V by 4 bases and J by 3 bases, and 20 bases separated the two germline ends. CDR1 and CDR2 (germline): SGDLS, YYNGEE. The CDR3 has 16 residues.

This clonotype was seen at least ten times. The gene calls are TRBV18 and TRBJ1-1; TRBD1 is a possible D gene (5 bases). Deletions cut 10 bases from V and 7 bases from J, with 13 bases between. The CDR3 extends over 11 amino acids. Germline assignment: CDR1 KGHSH and CDR2 LQKENI. CDR3 loop: CATRGANEAFF. For the CDR3, the DNA is TGTGCCACCCGAGGGGCCAATGAAGCTTTCTTT.

In its sample, this clonotype was seen a few times. The J gene is TRBJ1-3, the V gene TRBV5-1; 10 bases are shared with TRBD1. The V gene end was trimmed by 4 bases and the J gene end by 4 bases; junction bases not matched to a gene: 8. Germline V lookup: CDR1 SGHRS, CDR2 YFSETQ. The CDR3 runs 16 residues. CDR3 nucleotides: TGCGCCAGCAGCCTGGGACAGGGGACAATCGGAAACACCATATATTTT. This encodes CASSLGQGTIGNTIYF.

There are a few counts of this clonotype. The chain couples TRBV18 to TRBJ2-5, with D possibly matching TRBD1 (6 bases). Trimming took 0 bases from V and 2 from J, leaving 7 bases between them. Germline V gene lookup returns CDR1 KGHSH and CDR2 LQKENI. This CDR3 contains 14 residues. This CDR3 reads CASSPPTGQETQYF. The CDR3 DNA is TGTGCCAGCTCACCACCGACAGGACAAGAGACCCAGTACTTC.

This clonotype was observed at least ten times. The chain joins TRBV20-1 to TRBJ2-7; D is perhaps TRBD2 (6 bases). The CDR3 totals 12 residues. Germline CDR1 DFQATT, CDR2 SNEGSKA (reference sequence). V lost 3 bases to trimming and J lost 3 bases, with 9 bases between them. The CDR3 sequence is CSASGDFYEQYF. Here the CDR3 DNA reads TGCAGTGCTAGCGGGGACTTCTACGAGCAGTACTTC.

This clonotype appeared a few times. The chain couples TRBV12-3 or TRBV12-4 to TRBJ2-7; the D gene is possibly TRBD2 (6 bases). The V end was cut by 1 base, the J end by 2 bases, with 12 bases between. The CDR3 loop spans 15 amino acids. The DNA for the CDR3 is TGTGCCAGCAGTTTAGGGCGGGGCGCAACCTACGAGCAGTACTTC. Its protein is CASSLGRGATYEQYF.

The chain links TRBV9 to TRBJ2-1; D is possibly TRBD2 (6 bases). Germline V gene data show CDR1 as SGDLS and CDR2 as YYNGEE. The CDR3 runs to 15 residues. V lost 3 bases to trimming and J lost 2 bases, with 12 bases between them. CDR3 DNA sequence: TGTGCCAGCAGCGAGGGGAGGAGACCCTACAATGAGCAGTTCTTC. It translates to CASSEGRRPYNEQFF.

Only a few counts were recorded for this clonotype. The gene calls are TRBV27 and TRBJ1-2, with a possible D match to TRBD1 (6 bases). Trimming pared 5 bases from V and 1 base from J, leaving 14 bases between. The length of the CDR3 is 15 residues. Looked up from germline, CDR1 is MNHEY and CDR2 is SMNVEV (reference sequence). The CDR3 region is CASSPMGGHNYGYTF. The CDR3 region has the DNA TGTGCCAGCAGTCCCATGGGGGGGCATAACTATGGCTACACCTTC.

The chain recombines TRBV20-1 with TRBJ2-7, with D unclear. The CDR3 extends over 13 amino acids. CDR1 DFQATT and CDR2 SNEGSKA come from the germline V gene (reference sequence). V dropped 3 bases and J dropped 0 bases, with 9 bases sitting between them. The CDR3 DNA sequence: TGCAGTGCTAGGATCGGAACCTCCTACGAGCAGTACTTC. Its protein product is CSARIGTSYEQYF.

This chain connects TRBV6-2 or TRBV6-3 to TRBJ2-7; possible D gene TRBD1, 5 bases. The ends were cut back, 0 bases at V and 7 bases at J, with 13 bases in the middle. The CDR3 is 14 amino acids. Per germline, CDR1 MNHEY and CDR2 SVGEGT. The CDR3 sequence is CASSYSAGSLEQYF. The CDR3 DNA follows: TGTGCCAGCAGTTACTCCGCAGGGTCCCTTGAGCAGTACTTC.

This clonotype was found a few times. V usage is TRBV6-2 or TRBV6-3 and J usage is TRBJ2-7; 7 bases line up with TRBD1. The CDR3 has 16 residues. The V gene's germline CDR1 is MNHEY and CDR2 SVGEGT. The V and J ends lost 0 bases and 2 bases, in that order; junction bases with no gene match: 7. The CDR3 protein is CASSYSDRVSAYEQYF. CDR3 coding DNA: TGTGCCAGCAGTTACTCCGACAGGGTCTCAGCCTACGAGCAGTACTTC.

The rearrangement uses TRBV20-1 and TRBJ2-1; 7 bases map to TRBD2. After removal of 8 bases from V and 4 bases from J, the junction contained 11 bases not matched to a gene. This CDR3 has 14 amino acids. CDR1 and CDR2 from the germline V gene are DFQATT and SNEGSKA (reference sequence). CDR3 sequence (DNA): TGCAGTCCCAAGGGCGGGGGATTTTACAATGAGCAGTTCTTC. Protein sequence: CSPKGGGFYNEQFF.

This clonotype showed up just a few times. This chain connects TRBV7-9 to TRBJ1-1, with TRBD1 matching 10 bases. CDR3 length: 17 residues. CDR1 and CDR2 (germline): SEHNR, FQNEAQ (reference sequence). J was trimmed by 5 bases and V by 7 bases; bases with no gene match: 16. CDR3 protein: CASITLGTGDSGTEAFF. In nucleotides, the CDR3 is TGTGCCAGCATCACTCTCGGGACAGGGGACTCGGGTACTGAAGCTTTCTTT.

The chain couples TRBV29-1 to TRBJ1-1, with D possibly being TRBD1 (5 bases). Germline CDR1 is SQVTM and CDR2 is ANQGSEA. The CDR3 contains 12 residues. V was shortened by 6 bases and J by 3 bases, with 11 bases between the two germline ends. The CDR3 DNA is TGCAGCGTGTGGACACCTGACACTGAAGCTTTCTTT. Its translation is CSVWTPDTEAFF.

The V and J genes are TRBV27 and TRBJ2-1; D assignment may be TRBD1 or TRBD2 (5 bases each). The CDR3 length is 14 residues. V lost 6 bases and J 9 bases, leaving 18 bases between the germline ends. Germline loops: CDR1 MNHEY, CDR2 SMNVEV (reference sequence). The CDR3 sequence is CASSLYGTAGEQFF. Written as DNA, the CDR3 is TGTGCCAGCAGCCTTTATGGGACCGCCGGTGAGCAGTTCTTC.

Only a few counts were recorded for this clonotype. The chain uses TRBV10-3 and TRBJ2-7; D perhaps matches TRBD1 (6 bases). The CDR3 is made up of 13 amino acids. Trimming took 6 bases from V and 6 from J, leaving 15 bases between them. Germline V lookup: CDR1 ENHRY, CDR2 SYGVKD. This CDR3 is CAIRDRDPFEQYF. For the CDR3, the DNA is TGTGCCATCAGGGACAGAGACCCCTTCGAGCAGTACTTC.

This clonotype was seen only a few times. The rearrangement links TRBV12-3 or TRBV12-4 to TRBJ2-7; D remains unclear. V was pared by 4 bases and J by 6 bases, with 10 bases between. The CDR3 covers 12 residues. The CDR3 protein is CASSSRISEQYF. CDR3 DNA sequence: TGTGCCAGCAGTTCCAGGATATCCGAGCAGTACTTC.

Comments on this clonotype: This may arise from a read error, as a much more abundant clone is one base away. The chain employs TRBV20-1 and TRBJ2-5, with a possible D match to TRBD1 (6 bases). There are 15 residues in the CDR3. Germline V gives CDR1 DFQATT, CDR2 SNEGSKA (reference sequence). CDR3 sequence reads: CSARAPTGYQGTQYF. The CDR3 nucleotides are TGCAGTGCTAGAGCCCCGACAGGCTACCAAGGGACCCAGTACTTC.